The next 19 T cell receptor beta chains were all read from a single sample in a study of T cell responses to AZD1222 COVID-19 vaccine. Generated by immunoSEQ multiplex PCR, the TCRdb table keeps only in-frame clones and is missing some. In the table there are over 120,000 clones, roughly 92% of which are singletons. The specimen was peripheral blood, collected on day 0 of AZD1222 vaccination. These receptors all come from an adult in good health.

The gene calls are TRBV4-1 and TRBJ1-2, with a possible D match to TRBD1 (6 bases). Trimming pared 3 bases from V and 4 bases from J, leaving 15 bases between. The length of the CDR3 is 15 residues. Germline V gene data show CDR1 as MGHRA and CDR2 as YSYEKL. Here the CDR3 reads CASSHRATGRYGYTF. The CDR3 DNA reads TGCGCCAGCAGCCATCGCGCGACAGGCCGCTATGGCTACACCTTC.

J is TRBJ2-1 and V is TRBV7-9; D perhaps matches TRBD1 (7 bases). Trimming shortened V by 3 bases and J by 8 bases, and 17 bases separated the two germline ends. This CDR3 spans 15 amino acids. Germline V lookup: CDR1 SEHNR, CDR2 FQNEAQ (reference sequence). CDR3 residues: CASSFGRQGWDEQFF. DNA of the CDR3: TGTGCCAGCAGCTTCGGGAGACAGGGATGGGATGAGCAGTTCTTC.

The chain carries TRBV5-1 and TRBJ2-2; D unclear. Germline lookup yields CDR1 SGHRS and CDR2 YFSETQ. The germline V and J ends were trimmed by 4 bases and 13 bases, with 17 bases remaining between them. CDR3 length equals 13 residues. The CDR3: CASSTYGVPRLFF. The CDR3 coding sequence is TGCGCCAGCAGCACCTATGGGGTCCCTCGGCTGTTTTTT.

This chain links TRBV5-4 with TRBJ1-2; no definite D call. Trimming pared 0 bases from V and 2 bases from J, leaving 11 bases between. This CDR3 comprises 15 residues. Germline CDR1 and CDR2: SGHNT and YYREEE (reference sequence). The CDR3 region is CASSLAGQENYGYTF. CDR3 DNA sequence: TGTGCCAGCAGCTTGGCTGGGCAGGAGAACTATGGCTACACCTTC.

This chain links TRBV27 with TRBJ2-2; unclear D gene. CDR3 length equals 13 residues. The V and J ends lost 3 bases and 6 bases respectively, with 8 bases between them. Germline values: CDR1 MNHEY, CDR2 SMNVEV (reference sequence). The CDR3 sequence: CASSLGYPGELFF. The CDR3, as DNA: TGTGCCAGCAGTTTGGGGTACCCCGGGGAGCTGTTTTTT.

V and J are TRBV3-1 (or the pseudogene TRBV3-2) and TRBJ2-7, with D hard to call. CDR1 LGHDT and CDR2 YNNKEL come from the germline V gene (reference sequence). This CDR3 is 14 amino acids long. The V end lost 3 bases, the J end lost 1 base, and 10 bases lay between the germline ends. CDR3 in amino acids: CASSHLPESYEQYF. CDR3 in DNA: TGTGCCAGCAGCCACCTCCCGGAGTCCTACGAGCAGTACTTC.

This chain uses TRBV28 with TRBJ2-7; D remains unclear. Between the trimmed V and J ends, which lost 10 bases and 2 bases, there was a span of 15 bases. CDR3 size: 13 residues. Per the germline V gene, CDR1 is MDHEN and CDR2 is SYDVKM. The DNA of the CDR3 is TGTGCCACCCGAATCAGTTCTCCCTACGAGCAGTACTTC. Protein: CATRISSPYEQYF.

The rearrangement joins TRBV15 to TRBJ1-4, with D uncertain. In germline, CDR1 is LNHNV, CDR2 YYDKDF (reference sequence). Trimming stripped 0 bases from V and 8 bases from J, with 4 bases between. The CDR3 is 12 amino acids. CDR3 DNA: TGTGCCACCAGCAGAGAAGGGGAAAAACTGTTTTTT. Protein: CATSREGEKLFF.

The V and J genes are TRBV9 and TRBJ1-2; possible D gene TRBD1, 5 bases. CDR3 size: 13 residues. Trimming left V 0 bases short and J 5 bases short, with 8 bases between. CDR1 SGDLS and CDR2 YYNGEE come from the germline V gene. CDR3 DNA sequence: TGTGCCAGCAGCGTAGGGCAGGGATATGGCTACACCTTC. Its protein product is CASSVGQGYGYTF.

This clone was seen a few times. This sequence joins TRBV30 and TRBJ2-3, with 10 bases lining up with TRBD2. The CDR3 sequence is 16 residues long. The V gene end was trimmed by 0 bases and the J gene end by 1 base; junction bases not matched to a gene: 4. Germline-derived CDR1 and CDR2 are GTSNPN and SVGIG (reference sequence). The CDR3 loop is CAWSVLAGRGTDTQYF. The CDR3 DNA reads TGTGCCTGGAGTGTACTAGCGGGGAGGGGCACAGATACGCAGTATTTT.

The chain carries TRBV5-8 and TRBJ2-2, with 7 nucleotides matching TRBD1. The CDR3 is 16 amino acids. Germline CDR1 reads SGHTS; CDR2 reads YDEGEE. Trimming removed 3 bases from V and 2 bases from J; junction bases left unmatched: 7. The chain's CDR3 is CASSSTGYFNTGELFF. Written as DNA, the CDR3 is TGTGCCAGCAGCTCGACAGGGTACTTCAACACCGGGGAGCTGTTTTTT.

This clone was counted a single time. This sequence joins TRBV10-3 and TRBJ1-1; TRBD1 might be the D (6 bases). This CDR3 comprises 12 residues. Trimming cost V 6 bases and J 6 bases, with 11 bases left between them. Germline loops: CDR1 ENHRY, CDR2 SYGVKD. The CDR3 sequence is CAISLGGPEAFF. Written as DNA, the CDR3 is TGTGCCATCAGCCTAGGGGGGCCTGAAGCTTTCTTT.

J is TRBJ1-2 and V is TRBV28; 8 bases line up with TRBD1. J was trimmed by 8 bases and V by 7 bases; bases with no gene match: 3. The CDR3 consists of 11 residues. From germline, CDR1 is MDHEN and CDR2 SYDVKM. The CDR3 protein is CASTRTGGYTF. The CDR3 DNA sequence: TGTGCCAGCACCAGGACAGGGGGCTACACCTTC.

The chain links TRBV9 to TRBJ1-2; no clear D. The germline CDR1 and CDR2 sequences are SGDLS and YYNGEE. The CDR3 spans 14 residues. Trimming took off 0 bases at V and 2 bases at J, with 8 bases between the two ends. This chain's CDR3 is CASSVGTENYGYTF. CDR3 sequence (DNA): TGTGCCAGCAGCGTAGGGACGGAGAACTATGGCTACACCTTC.

CDR3 nucleotide sequence: TGTGCCAGCAGTTTAGGGACTAGCGGGACCGGGGAGCTGTTTTTT. Protein sequence: CASSLGTSGTGELFF. The rearrangement links TRBV28 to TRBJ2-2, with 12 bases identical to TRBD2. Germline assignment: CDR1 MDHEN and CDR2 SYDVKM. The CDR3 consists of 15 residues. J gave up 5 bases and V 2 bases, and 0 bases lay outside the gene matches. Together with reference TRBV28 and TRBJ2-2, the CDR3 gives the full variable domain: DVKVTQSSRYLVKRTGEKVFLECVQDMDHENMFWYRQDPGLGLRLIYFSYDVKMKEKGDIPEGYSVSREKKERFSLILESASTNQTSMYLCASSLGTSGTGELFFGEGSRLTVL.

The V call is TRBV9, the J call TRBJ2-5; D remains unclear. Germline V gives CDR1 SGDLS, CDR2 YYNGEE. Trimming left V 0 bases short and J 4 bases short, with 7 bases between. The CDR3 runs 13 residues. The CDR3 loop reads CASSVGGGETQYF. CDR3 sequence (DNA): TGTGCCAGCAGCGTAGGGGGTGGAGAGACCCAGTACTTC.

This CDR3 is CASSFRTALRVGTNEKLFF. CDR3 DNA: TGTGCCAGCAGCTTCCGGACAGCTCTGAGGGTCGGAACTAATGAAAAACTGTTTTTT. This chain connects TRBV7-9 to TRBJ1-4; a possible D gene is TRBD1 (6 bases). The CDR3 runs to 19 residues. Germline V gene data show CDR1 as SEHNR and CDR2 as FQNEAQ (reference sequence). Trimming left V 3 bases short and J 1 base short, with 21 bases between.

The gene calls are TRBV10-2 and TRBJ1-6, with 7 positions matching TRBD1. This CDR3 contains 15 residues. Per germline, CDR1 WSHSY and CDR2 SAAADI. Trimming cost V 6 bases and J 7 bases; bases outside gene matches: 9. CDR3 region: CASRLDRPINSPLHF. The CDR3 bases are TGCGCCAGCAGGTTGGACAGGCCGATCAATTCACCCCTCCACTTT.

There are a few counts of this clone. V and J are TRBV27 and TRBJ2-7; D is undetermined. This CDR3 is built from 13 residues. The V gene's germline CDR1 is MNHEY and CDR2 SMNVEV (reference sequence). Trimming cost V 6 bases and J 5 bases, with 14 bases left between them. DNA of the CDR3: TGTGCCAGCAGGGTGATTGGGTCCCACGAGCAGTACTTC. It yields the protein CASRVIGSHEQYF.